Sequencing of this T cell receptor (beta chain) was carried out in a study of blood T cell repertoires in COVID-19 (TCRdb year 2020). Some background on the complete study: The collaborator samples originated in the United States, Italy and Spain and spanned the acute and convalescent phases of COVID-19. The prospective study material was composed of cDNA or gDNA derived from T cells, B-cell-depleted T cells, or PBMCs. The dataset comprised deeply sampled blood TCRbeta repertoires from subjects exposed to, actively infected with, or recovered from COVID-19. The repertoires were released in a freely available public database intended as a resource for research on the immune response to SARS-CoV-2. The samples were drawn from two sources: the first 160 participants of the ongoing ImmuneRACE study, and 1,200 or so subjects contributed by 6 global collaborators. Sample metadata almost always included a de-identified subject ID, COVID-19 status, age in years and sex. Where available, HLA class I and class II types were obtained from metadata supplied by the sample provider rather than from assay-based typing.

One collaborating source in Seattle enrolled patients during active infection and followed them longitudinally through the course of disease. The collaborating institutions used their own protocols to collect whole blood in K2EDTA tubes. For TCRbeta analysis, collaborators shipped samples as frozen whole blood, isolated PBMCs, or DNA extracted from either of those sample types. CDR1 and CDR2 (SNHLY, FYNNEI) derive from the germline V gene. Including the terminal cysteine and phenylalanine, the CDR3 comprises 12 residues. Only the CDR3 DNA is retained, 36 bases long and in frame from the first base. The V end loses 4 bases and the J end loses 4 bases, and a stretch of 8 bases separates them. A remark on this clone: Its antigen is currently not known. Base qualities are not recorded, but no much larger clone differs from it by a single base.

Here is what the overall study found, with its caveats: How much clinical and demographic metadata was included differed by source and by participant, and the metadata was provided uncurated.

TCRbeta CDR3 regions were amplified from genomic DNA using the immunoSEQ Assay, a bias-controlled multiplex PCR. As for the original processing: The number of nucleated cells in each sample was estimated by amplification of reference gene primers within the assay. To quantify the absolute abundance of each unique TCRbeta CDR3 rearrangement, sequence reads were collapsed and filtered. For each sample, productive Simpson clonality was calculated as the square root of Simpson's diversity index over productive rearrangements. The clones in this table, taken by TCRdb from immuneACCESS, are in-frame only. Not every clone is retained; where verified, under half of the shortfall comes from an unresolved V gene, and the cause of the rest is unknown. That table gives V, J and clone size, and the DNA gave D and trimming. The sample table holds 250,000 to 300,000 clones, of which about 86% were seen once. The ten largest make up less than 15% of the sample.

This TCR was sampled from a woman in her 30s with COVID-19, enrolled during active disease. The chain uses TRBV2 and TRBJ2-7; the best D guess is TRBD2, with 5 bases matching. The sample comprised peripheral blood. The CDR3 amino acid sequence is: CASSASRYEQYF. In nucleotides, the sequence is TGTGCCAGCAGTGCTAGCAGGTACGAGCAGTACTTC.